The clone carrying this T cell receptor (beta chain) was seen repeatedly, ten times or more. This sample was taken from a study of human T cells and chemical hapten exposure. The CDR3 covers 13 residues. Germline values: CDR1 MNHEY, CDR2 SVGAGI. V lost 8 bases, J lost 2 bases, and 12 bases lay in between. Time point noted: patch test 1, 2 weeks after DPC sensitization. Treatment specified: therapeutic diphenylcyclopropenone sensitization with weekly scalp DPC. TCRdb recomputed calls from the RACE reads with MiXCR, one row per CDR3 protein. The table has some 350,000 distinct CDR3 sequences, approximately 6.3% seen once; the top ten hold around 8.4%.

The chain employs TRBV6-5 and TRBJ1-2; no definite D call. The clonotype comes from a woman younger than 35 with alopecia areata. Some clones in this sample may be carry-over from other donors' samples. The input for sequencing was whole blood, taken in connection with sensitization to the hapten diphenylcyclopropenone (DPC). CDR3 amino acids: CASAPQQNYGYTF. CDR3 DNA: TGTGCCAGCGCACCGCAGCAGAACTATGGCTACACCTTC.